This T cell receptor (beta chain) stems from a study of cytomegalovirus exposure and HLA in healthy donors. PCR involved 60 Vbeta and 13 Jbeta primers. Method: immunoSEQ multiplex PCR; TCRdb's copy keeps in-frame clones and lacks some. Of under 150,000 clones listed, 70% to 80% are singletons. Sequencing was performed on PBMCs. The receptor comes from a male donor in good health and CMV-seronegative.

CDR3 amino acids: CASSLGTGSTYEQYF. CDR3 sequence (DNA): TGTGCCAGCAGCTTAGGGACAGGGTCGACCTACGAGCAGTACTTC. The J gene is TRBJ2-5, the V gene TRBV11-2, with 8 bases matching TRBD1. Judging by the DNA end, TRBJ2-7 fits better; the J call may be wrong. This CDR3 is built from 15 residues. CDR1 is SGHAT, CDR2 FQNNGV, per germline.